The 8 T cell receptor beta chains below come from one sample, sequenced in a study of blood T cell repertoires in COVID-19. The method was immunoSEQ multiplex PCR; TCRdb's version includes in-frame clones alone and lacks a portion of them. The table includes under 9,000 clones, roughly 85% detected once. The sequenced sample was peripheral blood. The receptors derive from a human donor with active COVID-19. The donor label of this sample is uncertain.

The chain recombines TRBV19 with TRBJ2-3, with 15 nucleotides matching TRBD2. The germline V gene has CDR1 LNHDA and CDR2 SQIVND (reference sequence). The trim removed 7 bases at V and 9 bases at J, leaving 14 bases unmatched. This CDR3 comprises 17 residues. CDR3 DNA: TGTGCCAGTAACAATCCCGGGACTAGCGGGAGGAAGGGCACGCAGTATTTT. This translates into CASNNPGTSGRKGTQYF.

The chain couples TRBV7-6 to TRBJ2-2, with a tentative D call TRBD2 (6 bases). The CDR3 has 17 amino acids. The germline V gene has CDR1 SGHVS and CDR2 FNYEAQ. Trimming took 5 bases from V and 6 from J, leaving 22 bases between them. The CDR3 region is CASSPRGSGPASGELFF. CDR3 in DNA: TGTGCCAGCAGCCCCCGTGGTAGCGGCCCAGCATCCGGGGAGCTGTTTTTT.

The J gene is TRBJ1-5, the V gene TRBV21-1; TRBD1, the D gene given by the table, was not confirmed from the DNA. TRBV21-1 is given as a pseudogene. This CDR3 region has 17 residues. The CDR3, as DNA: TGTGCCAGCAGCAAAGTTTTCCAGCCTGACAACAATCAGCCCCAGCATTTT. Translating gives CASSKVFQPDNNQPQHF.

This clone was recorded a few times. The chain couples TRBV11-2 to TRBJ2-7, with unresolved D. From germline, CDR1 is SGHAT and CDR2 FQNNGV. The CDR3 length is 15 residues. Trimming stripped 1 base from V and 0 bases from J, with 10 bases between. CDR3 region: CASSLGGSSSYEQYF. As DNA, the CDR3 is TGTGCCAGCAGCTTAGGTGGCTCTAGCTCCTACGAGCAGTACTTC.

The chain is built from TRBV19 and TRBJ1-5, with 8 bases aligning to TRBD1. From germline, CDR1 is LNHDA and CDR2 SQIVND (reference sequence). The V and J ends lost 10 bases and 9 bases, in that order; junction bases with no gene match: 17. The length of the CDR3 is 15 residues. In DNA, the CDR3 is TGTGCCACCAAGGACAGGGATGGTGATCTTCGGCCCCAGCATTTT. The encoded protein is CATKDRDGDLRPQHF.

The gene calls are TRBV4-1 and TRBJ2-2; 9 bases line up with TRBD1. There are 16 residues in the CDR3. The ends lost 4 bases at V and 4 bases at J; junction bases unmatched: 7. The germline gives CDR1 MGHRA, CDR2 YSYEKL. Here the CDR3 DNA reads TGCGCCAGCAGCCCTGGGACAGGGCGGACCACCGGGGAGCTGTTTTTT. Translation: CASSPGTGRTTGELFF.

V is TRBV6-2 or TRBV6-3 and J is TRBJ2-5; TRBD1 matches 8 bases. The CDR3 runs 15 residues. Germline V gene data show CDR1 as MNHEY and CDR2 as SVGEGT. The J segment lost 3 bases and the V segment lost 4 bases, leaving 7 bases of the junction unmatched. The CDR3 DNA is TGTGCCAGCAGTTCCGGGACAGGAATTGAAGAGACCCAGTACTTC. Its translation is CASSSGTGIEETQYF.

This chain links TRBV9 with TRBJ2-1, with 12 bases matching TRBD2. The CDR3 totals 16 residues. CDR1 and CDR2 from the germline V gene are SGDLS and YYNGEE. V lost 4 bases to trimming and J lost 7 bases; unmatched junction nucleotides: 9. The CDR3 protein is CASSILPSGGDNEQFF. For the CDR3, the DNA is TGTGCCAGCAGCATACTTCCTAGCGGGGGGGATAATGAGCAGTTCTTC.